The 21 T cell receptor beta chains below all came from one sample that was sequenced in a study of T cell repertoires in cytomegalovirus infection. TCRdb reanalysed the reads using MiXCR and keeps one entry per CDR3 protein. This table has some 700,000 distinct CDR3 sequences, around 31% appearing once. Their antigens remain unidentified. The sequencing here drew on cultured PBMCs, taken from culture after CMV antigen stimulation. These receptors came from a human donor in good health (CMV status not recorded). Some clones in this sample may be carry-over from other donors' samples.

V gene TRBV7-2 combines with J gene TRBJ1-2; unclear D gene. Trimming removed 4 bases at V and 4 bases at J, with 10 bases between. Per germline, CDR1 SGHTA and CDR2 FQGNSA. The CDR3 runs 13 residues. CDR3 sequence: CASSSTAFYGYTF. The CDR3 bases are TGTGCCAGCAGCTCCACCGCCTTCTATGGCTACACCTTC.

Comment on this clonotype: A much larger clone sits a single nucleotide away, making a read error possible. V is TRBV7-2 and J is TRBJ2-1; possible D gene TRBD2, 7 bases. The CDR3 contains 15 residues. The germline V gene encodes CDR1 SGHTA and CDR2 FQGNSA. CDR3 nucleotide sequence: TGTGTCAGCAGCTTACGGGGGGCGCTGTACAATGAGCAGTTCTTC. It encodes CVSSLRGALYNEQFF.

This clonotype occurred a few times. The rearrangement uses TRBV12-3 or TRBV12-4 and TRBJ2-2; no clear D gene. The germline V and J ends were trimmed by 5 bases and 5 bases, with 15 bases remaining between them. The length of the CDR3 is 15 residues. The CDR3 sequence is CASSPLRVRTGELFF. CDR3 bases: TGTGCCAGCAGTCCTCTACGGGTTAGGACCGGGGAGCTGTTTTTT.

The table lists this clonotype with many counts. The rearrangement uses TRBV7-6 and TRBJ2-1; unclear D gene. The length of the CDR3 is 11 residues. V gave up 3 bases and J gave up 9 bases, with 6 bases separating them. Germline CDR1 SGHVS, CDR2 FNYEAQ. CDR3: CASSLGSEQFF. CDR3 DNA sequence: TGTGCCAGCAGCTTGGGCAGTGAGCAGTTCTTC.

Comments on this clonotype: This may be a read error, as it is one base from a much larger clone. Here the CDR3 reads CASFGEAVRNTIYF. CDR3 sequence (DNA): TGTGCCAGCTTCGGAGAAGCAGTCCGAAACACCATATATTTT. This chain connects TRBV7-2 to TRBJ1-3; D unclear. CDR3 length equals 14 residues. CDR1 and CDR2 from the germline V gene are SGHTA and FQGNSA. V lost 8 bases and J lost 5, with 16 bases in between.

In this sample, this clonotype turned up a few times. The V call is TRBV10-3, the J call TRBJ2-3; 7 nucleotides line up with TRBD2. Germline CDR1 reads ENHRY; CDR2 reads SYGVKD. The CDR3 length is 12 residues. Germline trimming cut 10 bases from V and 6 bases from J; bases unmatched to any gene: 7. The CDR3 coding sequence is TGTGCCACCCGGGAGGTCGGGGATACGCAGTATTTT. Encoded protein: CATREVGDTQYF.

This clonotype was counted between two and nine times. J is TRBJ2-1 and V is TRBV7-9, with 14 bases identical to TRBD2. The CDR3 totals 17 residues. V was clipped by 5 bases and J by 7 bases; unmatched bases: 10. Germline CDR1 is SEHNR and CDR2 is FQNEAQ (reference sequence). The CDR3 DNA follows: TGTGCCAGCAGCCCTCGGACTAGCGGGAGGTCCTGGAATGAGCAGTTCTTC. Its protein product is CASSPRTSGRSWNEQFF.

In its sample, this clonotype was seen a few times. V usage is TRBV19 and J usage is TRBJ2-7; the D gene is possibly TRBD2 (5 bases). The germline gives CDR1 LNHDA, CDR2 SQIVND (reference sequence). This CDR3 region has 15 residues. Between the trimmed V and J ends, which lost 5 bases and 2 bases, there was a span of 16 bases. The CDR3 protein is CASSAPLDGAYEQYF. DNA of the CDR3: TGTGCCAGTAGTGCCCCCCTGGACGGGGCCTACGAGCAGTACTTC.

This clonotype has only a few counts. The J gene is TRBJ2-1, the V gene TRBV7-9; TRBD2 matches at 9 bases. Germline V gene lookup returns CDR1 SEHNR and CDR2 FQNEAQ (reference sequence). The J segment lost 9 bases and the V segment lost 4 bases, leaving 7 bases of the junction unmatched. CDR3 length: 14 residues. The CDR3 region is CASSYGREGREQFF. The CDR3 nucleotides are TGTGCCAGCAGCTACGGGCGGGAGGGCCGTGAGCAGTTCTTC. The variable domain in full, completed from reference TRBV7-9 and TRBJ2-1, reads DTGVSQNPRHKITKRGQNVTFRCDPISEHNRLYWYRQTLGQGPEFLTYFQNEAQLEKSRLLSDRFSAERPKGSFSTLEIQRTEQGDSAMYLCASSYGREGREQFFGPGTRLTVL.

This clonotype was seen a handful of times. This rearrangement joins TRBV6-2 or TRBV6-3 to TRBJ1-5; 8 nucleotides line up with TRBD1. CDR1 is MNHEY, CDR2 SVGEGT, per germline. This CDR3 region has 15 residues. Trimming took 2 bases from V and 5 from J; bases not matched to a gene: 5. CDR3 residues: CASSYPQGVDQPQHF. CDR3 sequence (DNA): TGTGCCAGCAGTTACCCACAGGGGGTTGATCAGCCCCAGCATTTT.

CDR3 in amino acids: CASSLSSWANEQFF. CDR3 coding DNA: TGTGCCAGCAGCTTATCCTCTTGGGCCAATGAGCAGTTCTTC. The chain recombines TRBV7-2 with TRBJ2-1; D is ambiguous. The CDR3 sequence is 14 residues long. Germline V gives CDR1 SGHTA, CDR2 FQGNSA. Trimming stripped 2 bases from V and 6 bases from J, with 11 bases between.

V gene TRBV2 combines with J gene TRBJ2-5; D is perhaps TRBD2 (5 bases). Trimming pared 10 bases from V and 0 bases from J, leaving 12 bases between. In germline, CDR1 is SNHLY, CDR2 FYNNEI. The CDR3 covers 13 residues. Here the CDR3 reads CATRADHQETQYF. In DNA form, the CDR3 reads TGTGCCACCAGAGCGGACCACCAAGAGACCCAGTACTTC.

This clonotype was counted once. V usage is TRBV19 and J usage is TRBJ1-1; 8 bases match TRBD1. This CDR3 contains 11 residues. CDR1 is LNHDA, CDR2 SQIVND, per germline (reference sequence). Losses at the gene ends were 4 bases for V and 12 bases for J; bases not matched to a gene: 4. CDR3 region: CASSNGQGSFF. In nucleotides, the CDR3 is TGTGCCAGTAGTAACGGACAGGGTTCTTTCTTT.

This clonotype turned up a few times. The V gene is TRBV12-3 or TRBV12-4, the J gene TRBJ2-7; 7 nucleotides align to TRBD2. V lost 3 bases, J lost 3 bases, and 8 bases stayed unmatched. The CDR3 sequence is 15 residues long. CDR3 sequence: CASSFRGGGNYEQYF. The DNA of the CDR3 is TGTGCCAGCAGTTTCAGAGGCGGGGGTAACTACGAGCAGTACTTC.

The J gene is TRBJ2-3, the V gene TRBV20-1, with TRBD2 as a possible D gene (5 bases). CDR3 length: 14 amino acids. Trimming took off 2 bases at V and 5 bases at J, with 14 bases between the two ends. CDR1 and CDR2 (germline): DFQATT, SNEGSKA (reference sequence). This CDR3 is CSARSEGRVDTQYF. The DNA of the CDR3 is TGCAGTGCTAGAAGTGAGGGCCGTGTAGATACGCAGTATTTT.

Only a few counts were recorded for this clonotype. The J gene is TRBJ2-4, the V gene TRBV7-7; D tentatively reads TRBD1 or TRBD2 (5 bases each). This CDR3 spans 18 amino acids. Per the germline V gene, CDR1 is SSHAT and CDR2 is FNYEAQ (reference sequence). The V gene lost 5 bases and the J gene lost 0 bases, with 20 bases spanning the gap. The CDR3 here is CASSRWDQENQAKNIQYF. The CDR3 bases are TGTGCCAGCAGCCGGTGGGACCAAGAAAACCAAGCCAAAAACATTCAGTACTTC.

This clonotype was picked up a small number of times. The gene calls are TRBV19 and TRBJ2-5; 7 positions match TRBD2. Germline V lookup: CDR1 LNHDA, CDR2 SQIVND (reference sequence). V was clipped by 3 bases and J by 3 bases; unmatched bases: 7. The CDR3 has 15 amino acids. This CDR3 reads CASSIRDYSKETQYF. CDR3 sequence (DNA): TGTGCCAGTAGTATCCGGGACTACAGCAAAGAGACCCAGTACTTC.

A few counts support this clonotype. This rearrangement joins TRBV7-9 to TRBJ1-2; D uncertain. Germline V lookup: CDR1 SEHNR, CDR2 FQNEAQ (reference sequence). The CDR3 is 15 residues long. V was pared by 6 bases and J by 0 bases, with 14 bases between. The CDR3 DNA is TGTGCCAGCAGTCCCACGCCCTTAGCTAACTATGGCTACACCTTC. The encoded protein is CASSPTPLANYGYTF.

A single count supports this clonotype. CDR3 DNA: TGCGCCAGCACCGCTGGGGACAGCTACAATGAGCAGTTCTTC. It yields the protein CASTAGDSYNEQFF. The rearrangement links TRBV5-1 to TRBJ2-1; 7 bases are shared with TRBD1. The CDR3 spans 14 residues. V lost 6 bases and J lost 3; bases outside the gene matches: 6. Per germline, CDR1 SGHRS and CDR2 YFSETQ.

The table lists this clonotype with a few counts. This chain joins TRBV5-6 and TRBJ2-7, with 9 bases matching TRBD2. Germline CDR1 reads SGHDT; CDR2 reads YYEEEE. The CDR3 length is 15 residues. With V trimmed by 4 bases and J by 0 bases, 5 bases remained unmatched. The CDR3 reads CASSRAGGYSYEQYF. The DNA for the CDR3 is TGTGCCAGCAGCCGAGCGGGAGGTTACTCCTACGAGCAGTACTTC. Supplemented by reference TRBV5-6 and TRBJ2-7, the full variable domain reads DAGVTQSPTHLIKTRGQQVTLRCSPKSGHDTVSWYQQALGQGPQFIFQYYEEEERQRGNFPDRFSGHQFPNYSSELNVNALLLGDSALYLCASSRAGGYSYEQYFGPGTRLTVT.

This chain links TRBV27 with TRBJ2-2, with 9 bases that match TRBD2. J gave up 1 base and V 6 bases, and 0 bases lay outside the gene matches. This CDR3 region has 14 residues. Germline CDR1 reads MNHEY; CDR2 reads SMNVEV (reference sequence). CDR3 in amino acids: CASRRGGNTGELFF. In nucleotides, the CDR3 is TGTGCCAGCAGGCGGGGGGGGAACACCGGGGAGCTGTTTTTT.